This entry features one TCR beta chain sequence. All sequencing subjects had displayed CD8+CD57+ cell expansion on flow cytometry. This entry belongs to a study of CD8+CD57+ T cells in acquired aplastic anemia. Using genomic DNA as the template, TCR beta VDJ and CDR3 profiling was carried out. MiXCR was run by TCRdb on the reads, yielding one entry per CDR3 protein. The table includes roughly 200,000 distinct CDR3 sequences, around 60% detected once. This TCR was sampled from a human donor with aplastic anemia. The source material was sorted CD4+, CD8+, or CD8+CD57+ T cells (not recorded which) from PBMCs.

CDR3 residues: CASSSGFSGANVLTF. In DNA, the CDR3 is TGCGCCAGCAGCTCGGGGTTCTCTGGGGCCAACGTCCTGACTTTC. This sequence joins TRBV5-1 and TRBJ2-6, with D tentatively TRBD2 (5 bases). The CDR3 contains 15 residues. Germline CDR1 reads SGHRS; CDR2 reads YFSETQ. With 3 bases removed from V and 0 bases from J, the gap between germline ends came to 7 bases.